The 5 T cell receptor beta chains presented below share a single source sample, sequenced in a study of cytomegalovirus exposure and HLA in healthy donors (dated by TCRdb to about 2017). Library creation used the immunoSEQ multiplex PCR assay. A mixture of 60 forward primers for TCR Vbeta segments and 13 reverse primers for TCR Jbeta segments was used in the multiplex PCR. TCRdb took over this immuneACCESS table, retaining in-frame rearrangements with V and J assigned. Such tables are incomplete; in checked studies, under half of the missing clones stem from an unresolved V gene, and the remainder is unexplained. This sample is represented by about 190,000 clones; 70% to 75% of them were singletons. In total, the top ten clones hold about 4.8% of the sample. Sequencing used PBMCs. These TCRs come from a man in his thirties or forties in good health and CMV-seropositive.

V usage is TRBV9 and J usage is TRBJ2-2, with TRBD1 as a possible D gene (6 bases). V dropped 4 bases and J dropped 2 bases, with 12 bases sitting between them. Germline assignment: CDR1 SGDLS and CDR2 YYNGEE. This CDR3 is built from 15 residues. The CDR3 spells CASSPQTGNTGELFF. In DNA, the CDR3 is TGTGCCAGCAGCCCCCAGACAGGAAACACCGGGGAGCTGTTTTTT. Filled out from reference TRBV9 and TRBJ2-2, the complete variable domain reads DSGVTQTPKHLITATGQRVTLRCSPRSGDLSVYWYQQSLDQGLQFLIQYYNGEERAKGNILERFSAQQFPDLHSELNLSSLELGDSALYFCASSPQTGNTGELFFGEGSRLTVL.

The chain links TRBV5-1 to TRBJ1-1; tentatively, D is TRBD1 (6 bases). CDR1 SGHRS and CDR2 YFSETQ come from the germline V gene. CDR3 length: 14 amino acids. V lost 6 bases and J 2 bases, leaving 14 bases between the germline ends. The CDR3 DNA reads as TGCGCCAGCACCCTAGGGGACACCAACACTGAAGCTTTCTTT. Translating it yields CASTLGDTNTEAFF.

This clone has just a few counts. The gene calls are TRBV27 and TRBJ2-1, with TRBD2 as a possible D gene (6 bases). Germline CDR1 MNHEY, CDR2 SMNVEV (reference sequence). The CDR3 covers 14 residues. Trimming stripped 6 bases from V and 0 bases from J, with 9 bases between. CDR3 sequence reads: CASRTGLSYNEQFF. The CDR3 DNA reads as TGTGCCAGCAGAACGGGACTCTCCTACAATGAGCAGTTCTTC.

This chain joins TRBV15 and TRBJ2-1; TRBD2 aligns across 7 bases. The CDR3 totals 15 residues. Germline CDR1 reads LNHNV; CDR2 reads YYDKDF (reference sequence). The J segment lost 2 bases and the V segment lost 4 bases, leaving 5 bases of the junction unmatched. CDR3 sequence reads: CATSNLRGAYNEQFF. The CDR3 coding sequence is TGTGCCACCAGCAACCTCCGGGGGGCCTACAATGAGCAGTTCTTC.

CDR3 residues: CAVNGWETQYF. The CDR3 DNA reads as TGTGCCGTCAACGGGTGGGAGACCCAGTACTTC. The chain joins TRBV6-5 to TRBJ2-5; D remains unclear. The germline gives CDR1 MNHEY, CDR2 SVGAGI. The length of the CDR3 is 11 residues. Trimming took 11 bases from V and 5 from J, leaving 12 bases between them.